One sample yielded the 7 T cell receptor beta chains listed below, sequenced in a study of control samples from healthy donors and cancer patients. TCRdb's table, derived via immunoSEQ multiplex PCR, lists solely in-frame clones and lacks some. This repertoire shows about 83,000 clones, 91% found once; its top ten account for 17%. The sample taken for sequencing was blood. All receptors derive from a man between 50 and 59 years old in good health.

The V gene is TRBV5-8, the J gene TRBJ2-1, with D perhaps matching TRBD1 (5 bases). This CDR3 spans 15 amino acids. Germline assignment: CDR1 SGHTS and CDR2 YDEGEE. V was trimmed by 1 base and J by 5 bases, leaving 13 bases between them. DNA of the CDR3: TGTGCCAGCAGCTTGCAACAGGTCCAGCACAATGAGCAGTTCTTC. This gives the protein CASSLQQVQHNEQFF.

CDR3 region: CASSLRGSTEAFF. The CDR3 nucleotides are TGTGCCAGCAGCTTGCGGGGCAGCACTGAAGCTTTCTTT. The chain employs TRBV7-9 and TRBJ1-1, with D possibly TRBD1 on 5 matching bases. The V gene lost 3 bases and the J gene lost 4 bases, with 9 bases spanning the gap. CDR1 SEHNR and CDR2 FQNEAQ come from the germline V gene (reference sequence). The CDR3 spans 13 residues.

CDR3 sequence (DNA): TGCGCCAGTCAGTTGACTAGCGGGGGGGCAAATACGCAGTATTTT. Translated: CASQLTSGGANTQYF. This chain uses TRBV5-1 with TRBJ2-3; 14 bases map to TRBD2. This CDR3 spans 15 amino acids. Trimming at V came to 8 bases and at J to 7 bases, leaving 9 bases not matched to a gene. In germline, CDR1 is SGHRS, CDR2 YFSETQ.

The chain employs TRBV7-2 and TRBJ1-1, with unresolved D. The germline CDR1 and CDR2 sequences are SGHTA and FQGNSA. The V end was cut by 2 bases, the J end by 0 bases, with 4 bases between. CDR3 size: 13 residues. CDR3 region: CASSLTMNTEAFF. CDR3 sequence (DNA): TGTGCCAGCAGCTTAACTATGAACACTGAAGCTTTCTTT. The full variable domain, completed using reference TRBV7-2 and TRBJ1-1, is GAGVSQSPSNKVTEKGKDVELRCDPISGHTALYWYRQSLGQGLEFLIYFQGNSAPDKSGLPSDRFSAERTGGSVSTLTIQRTQQEDSAVYLCASSLTMNTEAFFGQGTRLTVV.

In regard to this clone: Other DNA sequences in this sample translate to the same CDR3. The J gene is TRBJ2-7, the V gene TRBV3-1 (or the pseudogene TRBV3-2); unclear D gene. Deletions cut 3 bases from V and 1 base from J, with 4 bases between. Germline CDR1 is LGHDT and CDR2 is YNNKEL (reference sequence). The CDR3 is 12 amino acids. As DNA, the CDR3 is TGTGCCAGCAGCCAGGGGTCCTACGAGCAGTACTTC. Amino acid sequence: CASSQGSYEQYF.

The chain recombines TRBV10-3 with TRBJ1-1; D is undetermined. The CDR3 runs 15 residues. CDR1 and CDR2 from the germline V gene are ENHRY and SYGVKD. Trimming took 0 bases from V and 1 from J, leaving 9 bases between them. CDR3 sequence reads: CAISESPRQNTEAFF. The DNA of the CDR3 is TGTGCCATCAGTGAGTCCCCCCGGCAGAACACTGAAGCTTTCTTT.

The chain couples TRBV5-1 to TRBJ1-2; 7 positions match TRBD1. After removal of 0 bases from V and 4 bases from J, the junction contained 6 bases not matched to a gene. Germline lookup yields CDR1 SGHRS and CDR2 YFSETQ. The CDR3 covers 15 residues. The CDR3 loop is CASSLDRGRGYGYTF. As DNA, the CDR3 is TGCGCCAGCAGCTTGGACAGGGGAAGGGGCTATGGCTACACCTTC.